The 27 T cell receptor beta chains in this list originate from one sample, sequenced in a study of T-cell memory formation after mild COVID-19. TCRdb analysed the 5' RACE reads with MiXCR anew, one entry per CDR3 protein. The sample shows around 82,000 distinct CDR3 sequences, more than 10% of them seen only once. Sequences were obtained from PBMCs or a T cell subset sorted from them (not recorded which). Every receptor here comes from a man aged 18 to 29 who had mild COVID-19 (a few samples of this study predate the infection). Cell type and time point are not known.

Only a few counts were recorded for this clonotype. The chain joins TRBV7-6 to TRBJ2-5; D is possibly TRBD1 (6 bases). The CDR3 is 14 residues long. Germline CDR1 SGHVS, CDR2 FNYEAQ. V lost 5 bases and J 2 bases, leaving 12 bases between the germline ends. The CDR3 nucleotides are TGTGCCAGCAGCACCGACAGGTTGCAAGAGACCCAGTACTTC. Translated: CASSTDRLQETQYF.

Only a few counts were recorded for this clonotype. The J gene is TRBJ1-5, the V gene TRBV4-1; D is ambiguous. Germline-derived CDR1 and CDR2 are MGHRA and YSYEKL. The CDR3 contains 14 residues. Trimming shortened V by 4 bases and J by 1 base, and 8 bases separated the two germline ends. CDR3 DNA: TGCGCCAGCAGCCCCCGGGCCAGCAATCAGCCCCAGCATTTT. The encoded protein is CASSPRASNQPQHF.

The chain recombines TRBV7-8 with TRBJ1-5; no firm D call. The V gene's germline CDR1 is SGHVS and CDR2 FQNEAQ. The CDR3 is made up of 17 amino acids. Trimming removed 1 base at V and 6 bases at J, with 19 bases between. The CDR3 spells CASSLESDLVLGQPQHF. The CDR3 region has the DNA TGTGCCAGCAGCTTAGAGTCTGACCTGGTCTTAGGTCAGCCCCAGCATTTT.

The sample holds a few counts of this clonotype. The rearrangement links TRBV12-3 or TRBV12-4 to TRBJ2-2; D unclear. V was pared by 2 bases and J by 6 bases, with 4 bases between. This CDR3 contains 12 residues. CDR3 sequence reads: CASSLTPGELFF. Written as DNA, the CDR3 is TGTGCCAGCAGTTTAACCCCCGGGGAGCTGTTTTTT.

This clonotype was recorded many times. This rearrangement joins TRBV4-1 to TRBJ2-3; TRBD2 matches 9 bases. From germline, CDR1 is MGHRA and CDR2 YSYEKL. The CDR3 length is 16 residues. The ends lost 5 bases at V and 2 bases at J; junction bases unmatched: 8. The CDR3 DNA sequence: TGCGCCAGCAGCTCACGACTAGCGGCGTTCACAGATACGCAGTATTTT. It specifies CASSSRLAAFTDTQYF.

The chain couples TRBV29-1 to TRBJ1-1, with TRBD1 matching over 8 bases. The length of the CDR3 is 13 residues. The germline gives CDR1 SQVTM, CDR2 ANQGSEA. Trimming took 7 bases from V and 4 from J; bases not matched to a gene: 8. CDR3 nucleotide sequence: TGCAGCGCCGCAGGGGGCGCGGGCACTGAAGCTTTCTTT. As protein: CSAAGGAGTEAFF.

The rearrangement uses TRBV7-3 and TRBJ2-5; a weak D match, TRBD2 (6 bases). Trimming cost V 5 bases and J 5 bases, with 15 bases left between them. The CDR3 extends over 14 amino acids. Germline loops: CDR1 SGHTA, CDR2 FQGTGA. This CDR3 reads CASSITGTGETQYF. CDR3 in DNA: TGTGCCAGCAGCATCACCGGGACTGGGGAGACCCAGTACTTC.

This rearrangement joins TRBV5-1 to TRBJ2-3, with 10 bases identical to TRBD1. CDR1 and CDR2 (germline): SGHRS, YFSETQ. Unmatched junction bases numbered 1, after V lost 0 bases and J lost 6 bases. The CDR3 sequence is 14 residues long. The CDR3 sequence is CASSLGGQGDTQYF. The CDR3 region has the DNA TGCGCCAGCAGCTTGGGGGGACAGGGGGATACGCAGTATTTT.

Only a few counts were recorded for this clonotype. This chain links TRBV30 with TRBJ2-3, with 9 bases aligning to TRBD2. This CDR3 spans 15 amino acids. V gave up 1 base and J gave up 2 bases; unmatched junction bases: 4. Germline values: CDR1 GTSNPN, CDR2 SVGIG (reference sequence). CDR3 coding DNA: TGTGCCTGGAGTGGCGGGGGGGGCCCCACAGATACGCAGTATTTT. This encodes CAWSGGGGPTDTQYF.

There are a few counts of this clonotype. The chain recombines TRBV29-1 with TRBJ2-2, with D perhaps being TRBD1 or TRBD2 (5 bases each). This CDR3 has 13 residues. V lost 2 bases, J lost 4 bases, and 8 bases lay in between. Germline V gene sequence: CDR1 SQVTM, CDR2 ANQGSEA. CDR3 coding DNA: TGCAGCGTTGAACGGGACCTCACCGGGGAGCTGTTTTTT. It codes for CSVERDLTGELFF.

V and J are TRBV20-1 and TRBJ2-5; D is unresolved. The ends were cut back, 3 bases at V and 1 base at J, with 0 bases in the middle. Germline V gene data show CDR1 as DFQATT and CDR2 as SNEGSKA (reference sequence). The CDR3 runs to 10 residues. CDR3 sequence: CSASQETQYF. In DNA, the CDR3 is TGCAGTGCTAGCCAAGAGACCCAGTACTTC.

This clonotype was seen only a few times. The genes are TRBV4-3 and TRBJ1-4, with a tentative D call TRBD1 (5 bases). Per the germline V gene, CDR1 is LGHNA and CDR2 is YSLEER. This CDR3 has 14 residues. The ends were cut back, 2 bases at V and 7 bases at J, with 11 bases in the middle. CDR3 nucleotide sequence: TGCGCCAGCAGCCAAAGGGGTTATGTTGAAAAACTGTTTTTT. Amino acids: CASSQRGYVEKLFF.

This clonotype was found a few times. The J gene is TRBJ2-3, the V gene TRBV20-1; the match to TRBD2 covers 7 bases. The CDR3 runs to 15 residues. The germline CDR1 and CDR2 sequences are DFQATT and SNEGSKA (reference sequence). The V segment lost 5 bases and the J segment 1 base; nucleotides outside the gene matches: 9. CDR3 residues: CSAPTSVPGTDTQYF. The CDR3, as DNA: TGCAGTGCTCCAACTAGCGTCCCTGGCACAGATACGCAGTATTTT.

This clonotype was observed a handful of times. The rearrangement uses TRBV6-5 and TRBJ1-2; D gene uncertain. The ends were cut back, 0 bases at V and 7 bases at J, with 6 bases in the middle. The CDR3 runs 12 residues. Germline assignment: CDR1 MNHEY and CDR2 SVGAGI. CDR3 in DNA: TGTGCCAGCAGTTACTCCAACGGTGGCTACACCTTC. This encodes CASSYSNGGYTF.

This clonotype was observed at least ten times. V usage is TRBV6-2 or TRBV6-3 and J usage is TRBJ2-5; a possible D gene is TRBD2 (6 bases). CDR1 MNHEY and CDR2 SVGEGT come from the germline V gene. There are 13 residues in the CDR3. With 7 bases removed from V and 10 bases from J, the gap between germline ends came to 19 bases. The CDR3 here is CASKPDRGSDQYF. The CDR3 region has the DNA TGTGCCAGCAAGCCGGACCGGGGGAGTGACCAGTACTTC.

The chain is built from TRBV7-8 and TRBJ2-1; D might be TRBD1 or TRBD2, each matching 6 bases. The CDR3 contains 15 residues. Trimming stripped 3 bases from V and 3 bases from J, with 12 bases between. The V gene's germline CDR1 is SGHVS and CDR2 FQNEAQ. This CDR3 is CASSFRGTLYNEQFF. Written as DNA, the CDR3 is TGTGCCAGCAGCTTTCGGGGGACACTCTACAATGAGCAGTTCTTC.

A few counts support this clonotype. The chain is built from TRBV30 and TRBJ2-1; D call uncertain. CDR1 and CDR2 from the germline V gene are GTSNPN and SVGIG (reference sequence). The ends were cut back, 6 bases at V and 8 bases at J, with 8 bases in the middle. The CDR3 totals 10 residues. CDR3 bases: TGTGCCTGTAAAGTATATGAGCAGTTCTTC. Residues: CACKVYEQFF.

In its sample, this clonotype was seen once. This chain uses TRBV15 with TRBJ2-7, with TRBD1 identical over 7 bases. The CDR3 has 15 amino acids. J lost 2 bases, V lost 4 bases, and 8 bases had no gene match. Germline V gives CDR1 LNHNV, CDR2 YYDKDF (reference sequence). CDR3 coding DNA: TGTGCCACCAGCAATGCAGGGGGTTTGACCTACGAGCAGTACTTC. This encodes CATSNAGGLTYEQYF.

CDR3 coding DNA: TGTGCCAGCAGGGGCCCGGGGGACTACGAGCAGTACGTC. Translated, it gives CASRGPGDYEQYV. V usage is TRBV7-9 and J usage is TRBJ2-7; a weak D match, TRBD2 (6 bases). The CDR3 sequence is 13 residues long. Germline CDR1 reads SEHNR; CDR2 reads FQNEAQ (reference sequence). Trimming stripped 6 bases from V and 3 bases from J, with 12 bases between.

This clonotype appeared many times. This sequence joins TRBV20-1 and TRBJ2-3; D is ambiguous. Germline V gives CDR1 DFQATT, CDR2 SNEGSKA (reference sequence). The CDR3 has 12 residues. The germline V and J ends were trimmed by 5 bases and 1 base, with 7 bases remaining between them. The CDR3: CSAHRGTDTQYF. In DNA, the CDR3 is TGCAGTGCTCACCGAGGCACAGATACGCAGTATTTT.

This clonotype has ten or more counts. The chain is built from TRBV6-2 or TRBV6-3 and TRBJ2-7; TRBD1 aligns across 8 bases. Unmatched junction bases numbered 4, after V lost 4 bases and J lost 5 bases. The germline V gene encodes CDR1 MNHEY and CDR2 SVGEGT. The CDR3 runs 13 residues. CDR3 bases: TGTGCCAGCAGTTGGACAGGGATCCACGAGCAGTACTTC. Translation: CASSWTGIHEQYF.

The chain recombines TRBV20-1 with TRBJ2-2; no clear D. The CDR3 extends over 13 amino acids. Germline V gives CDR1 DFQATT, CDR2 SNEGSKA (reference sequence). The V end lost 4 bases, the J end lost 2 bases, and 8 bases lay between the germline ends. CDR3 sequence reads: CSAKRPNTGELFF. CDR3 bases: TGCAGTGCTAAGCGACCCAACACCGGGGAGCTGTTTTTT.

J is TRBJ2-1 and V is TRBV7-9, with D perhaps matching TRBD2 (5 bases). Trimming removed 8 bases from V and 1 base from J, with 9 bases in between. Germline-derived CDR1 and CDR2 are SEHNR and FQNEAQ (reference sequence). The CDR3 contains 13 residues. CDR3 nucleotide sequence: TGTGCCAGCGTCCCGGGGTCCTACAATGAGCAGTTCTTC. Translating it yields CASVPGSYNEQFF.

This clonotype was seen repeatedly, ten times or more. CDR3: CASSFYSGANVLTF. CDR3 in DNA: TGTGCCAGCAGTTTCTACTCTGGGGCCAACGTCCTGACTTTC. V usage is TRBV6-2 or TRBV6-3 and J usage is TRBJ2-6; D unresolved. Germline CDR1 and CDR2: MNHEY and SVGEGT. Trimming cost V 4 bases and J 0 bases, with 4 bases left between them. This CDR3 has 14 amino acids.

This CDR3 reads CASQSGANVLTF. CDR3 DNA sequence: TGTGCCTCTCAGTCTGGGGCCAACGTCCTGACTTTC. The chain is built from TRBV6-5 and TRBJ2-6, with D unresolved. CDR3 size: 12 residues. The V gene lost 11 bases and the J gene lost 1 base, with 6 bases spanning the gap. CDR1 is MNHEY and CDR2 is SVGAGI in the germline V gene.

A few counts support this clonotype. CDR3: CASSWASGEAFF. The CDR3 DNA sequence: TGTGCCAGCAGCTGGGCAAGCGGAGAAGCTTTCTTT. The gene calls are TRBV27 and TRBJ1-1, with D hard to call. Germline V gives CDR1 MNHEY, CDR2 SMNVEV (reference sequence). V was pared by 6 bases and J by 8 bases, with 13 bases between. The length of the CDR3 is 12 residues.

This clonotype was seen only a few times. The chain carries TRBV19 and TRBJ1-1, with D unclear. The V gene's germline CDR1 is LNHDA and CDR2 SQIVND (reference sequence). This CDR3 has 14 residues. V lost 3 bases, J lost 2 bases, and 10 bases lay in between. The CDR3 DNA reads TGTGCCAGTAGTATCCGGGATTCAAACACTGAAGCTTTCTTT. Residues: CASSIRDSNTEAFF. Variable domain in full (rest from reference TRBV19 and TRBJ1-1): DGGITQSPKYLFRKEGQNVTLSCEQNLNHDAMYWYRQDPGQGLRLIYYSQIVNDFQKGDIAEGYSVSREKKESFPLTVTSAQKNPTAFYLCASSIRDSNTEAFFGQGTRLTVV.